A single sample gave rise to the 23 T cell receptor beta chains below, sequenced in a study of blood T cell repertoires in COVID-19. The assay was immunoSEQ multiplex PCR, and TCRdb's table has in-frame clones only and misses some. The table lists approximately 120,000 clones, approximately 87% of them singletons. The sequenced sample consisted of peripheral blood. The receptors were gathered from a woman aged 55 to 70 with acute or convalescent COVID-19.

The chain recombines TRBV19 with TRBJ2-1, with D unresolved. Per germline, CDR1 LNHDA and CDR2 SQIVND (reference sequence). CDR3 size: 13 residues. Trimming stripped 8 bases from V and 6 bases from J, with 14 bases between. The DNA for the CDR3 is TGTGCCAGTGGAGAATATACGGGCAATGAGCAGTTCTTC. Its translation is CASGEYTGNEQFF.

This clone was recorded only once. The V and J genes are TRBV10-1 and TRBJ1-1, with TRBD1 as a possible D gene (5 bases). Trimming pared 6 bases from V and 3 bases from J, leaving 11 bases between. Germline lookup yields CDR1 WNHNN and CDR2 SYGVQD (reference sequence). The CDR3 is 13 residues long. CDR3 residues: CASRPDMYTEAFF. The CDR3 DNA is TGCGCCAGCAGGCCGGACATGTACACTGAAGCTTTCTTT.

In its sample, this clone was seen a few times. This chain connects TRBV21-1 to TRBJ1-1; the DNA was not compared with TRBD1, the D call given in the table. TRBV21-1 is a documented pseudogene. The CDR3 runs to 16 residues. The CDR3 region is CASSRTGGGLDTEAFF. Written as DNA, the CDR3 is TGTGCCAGCAGCCGGACAGGGGGCGGACTGGACACTGAAGCTTTCTTT.

The gene calls are TRBV3-1 (or the pseudogene TRBV3-2) and TRBJ2-1; 9 bases align to TRBD2. This CDR3 comprises 20 residues. Germline V CDR1 and CDR2: LGHDT, YNNKEL (reference sequence). The V gene end was trimmed by 4 bases and the J gene end by 6 bases; junction bases not matched to a gene: 22. The CDR3 sequence is CASSPGTALLAGRGGNEQFF. DNA for the CDR3: TGTGCCAGCAGCCCCGGAACCGCTCTGCTAGCGGGGAGAGGCGGCAATGAGCAGTTCTTC.

This clone was seen a single time. The chain carries TRBV10-3 and TRBJ1-5; TRBD1 agrees at 9 bases. The CDR3 runs to 12 residues. The germline V gene encodes CDR1 ENHRY and CDR2 SYGVKD. Unmatched junction bases numbered 4, after V lost 6 bases and J lost 10 bases. The CDR3 DNA reads TGTGCCATCAGGGAGGACAGGGGCCCCCAGCATTTT. Its translation is CAIREDRGPQHF.

This chain uses TRBV18 with TRBJ2-7, with 12 bases aligning to TRBD1. The length of the CDR3 is 18 residues. V shed 4 bases and J 3 bases; nucleotides not matched to a gene: 13. Germline V gene sequence: CDR1 KGHSH, CDR2 LQKENI. CDR3 nucleotide sequence: TGTGCCAGCTCACTAGCCACCACGGGACAGGGGGCTGACTACGAGCAGTACTTC. It yields the protein CASSLATTGQGADYEQYF.

The J gene is TRBJ2-5, the V gene TRBV19, with 8 nucleotides matching TRBD1. The V gene end was trimmed by 6 bases and the J gene end by 5 bases; junction bases not matched to a gene: 8. The CDR3 sequence is 14 residues long. Germline lookup yields CDR1 LNHDA and CDR2 SQIVND (reference sequence). The chain's CDR3 is CASRALDRVETQYF. DNA for the CDR3: TGTGCCAGTAGGGCTTTGGACAGGGTGGAGACCCAGTACTTC.

V is TRBV10-3 and J is TRBJ2-7; 7 nucleotides align to TRBD2. Looked up from germline, CDR1 is ENHRY and CDR2 is SYGVKD. The CDR3 loop spans 16 amino acids. The V segment lost 0 bases and the J segment 9 bases; nucleotides outside the gene matches: 14. The CDR3 sequence: CAISESTAPAGVGQYF. The CDR3 DNA sequence: TGTGCCATCAGTGAGTCGACAGCCCCCGCGGGGGTTGGGCAGTACTTC.

The chain employs TRBV12-3 or TRBV12-4 and TRBJ1-5, with TRBD1 as a possible D gene (6 bases). V lost 6 bases and J 8 bases, leaving 11 bases between the germline ends. This CDR3 is built from 12 residues. The CDR3, as DNA: TGTGCCAGCAGAAGCCCAGGGGAGCCCCAGCATTTT. The encoded protein is CASRSPGEPQHF.

V gene TRBV29-1 combines with J gene TRBJ2-5; 7 bases match TRBD2. The V gene end was trimmed by 1 base and the J gene end by 3 bases; junction bases not matched to a gene: 2. Germline CDR1 SQVTM, CDR2 ANQGSEA. The CDR3 consists of 13 residues. The CDR3 here is CSVEVGGKETQYF. The CDR3 DNA follows: TGCAGCGTTGAAGTGGGGGGGAAAGAGACCCAGTACTTC.

The chain uses TRBV19 and TRBJ2-1; 10 bases agree with TRBD2. The CDR3 consists of 14 residues. CDR1 and CDR2 from the germline V gene are LNHDA and SQIVND (reference sequence). The V segment lost 5 bases and the J segment 8 bases; nucleotides outside the gene matches: 6. The CDR3 region is CASSGSGGFYEQFF. The CDR3 bases are TGTGCCAGTAGTGGTAGCGGGGGGTTCTATGAGCAGTTCTTC.

In regard to this clone: This sample includes further DNA sequences coding for the same CDR3. The chain combines TRBV7-3 with TRBJ1-1; 8 bases fit TRBD1. Germline V lookup: CDR1 SGHTA, CDR2 FQGTGA. J was trimmed by 5 bases and V by 5 bases; bases with no gene match: 7. The CDR3 is made up of 14 amino acids. In DNA, the CDR3 is TGTGCCAGCAGCCTAGACAGGGGTAGGACTGAAGCTTTCTTT. Its translation: CASSLDRGRTEAFF. Based on the CDR3 plus reference TRBV7-3 and TRBJ1-1, the full variable domain is GAGVSQTPSNKVTEKGKYVELRCDPISGHTALYWYRQSLGQGPEFLIYFQGTGAADDSGLPNDRFFAVRPEGSVSTLKIQRTERGDSAVYLCASSLDRGRTEAFFGQGTRLTVV.

The chain employs TRBV5-4 and TRBJ1-4, with D uncertain. This CDR3 contains 14 residues. V shed 4 bases and J shed 7 bases, with 14 bases lying between them. Germline V gene sequence: CDR1 SGHNT, CDR2 YYREEE (reference sequence). In nucleotides, the CDR3 is TGTGCCAGCAGCGCGAACGGACTCGGTGAAAAACTGTTTTTT. Amino acids: CASSANGLGEKLFF.

The chain joins TRBV6-5 to TRBJ1-6; 10 positions agree with TRBD1. The CDR3 is 15 residues long. Per germline, CDR1 MNHEY and CDR2 SVGAGI. Trimming took 2 bases from V and 9 from J; bases not matched to a gene: 4. CDR3 loop: CASSYRDRGVSPLHF. As DNA, the CDR3 is TGTGCCAGCAGTTACCGGGACAGGGGAGTTTCACCCCTCCACTTT.

The chain uses TRBV7-2 and TRBJ2-5; D is perhaps TRBD2 (6 bases). V was clipped by 2 bases and J by 10 bases, with 14 bases between them. Germline V lookup: CDR1 SGHTA, CDR2 FQGNSA. The CDR3 runs 13 residues. This CDR3 is CASSLNQREDQYF. CDR3 nucleotide sequence: TGTGCCAGCAGCTTAAATCAGAGGGAGGACCAGTACTTC.

The rearrangement uses TRBV5-1 and TRBJ2-3; D may be TRBD2 (7 bases). Germline assignment: CDR1 SGHRS and CDR2 YFSETQ. This CDR3 comprises 16 residues. The V end was cut by 3 bases, the J end by 5 bases, with 19 bases between. The CDR3 DNA follows: TGCGCCAGCAGCTCGAACCGGGGGGCGGGGCTAGATACGCAGTATTTT. This codes for CASSSNRGAGLDTQYF.

The chain employs TRBV29-1 and TRBJ1-1; D remains ambiguous. The V end lost 7 bases, the J end lost 2 bases, and 5 bases lay between the germline ends. Germline V gene sequence: CDR1 SQVTM, CDR2 ANQGSEA. The CDR3 sequence is 10 residues long. The CDR3 coding sequence is TGCAGCGCCCTTAACACTGAAGCTTTCTTT. Translated, it gives CSALNTEAFF.

The chain links TRBV14 to TRBJ1-2, with D perhaps TRBD1 (6 bases). Looked up from germline, CDR1 is SGHDN and CDR2 is FVKESK. This CDR3 has 15 residues. V was shortened by 1 base and J by 4 bases, with 13 bases between the two germline ends. CDR3: CASSQVQGRGYGYTF. CDR3 coding DNA: TGTGCCAGCAGCCAAGTACAGGGAAGAGGCTATGGCTACACCTTC.

Only one count was recorded for this clone. The V gene is TRBV19, the J gene TRBJ1-4; tentatively, D is TRBD1 (5 bases). CDR3 length: 14 amino acids. Looked up from germline, CDR1 is LNHDA and CDR2 is SQIVND (reference sequence). V lost 5 bases and J 7 bases, leaving 14 bases between the germline ends. The CDR3 here is CASSGGEKGEKLFF. CDR3 bases: TGTGCCAGTAGTGGAGGGGAGAAGGGTGAAAAACTGTTTTTT.

This chain joins TRBV5-4 and TRBJ1-1, with D perhaps TRBD1 (6 bases). Germline lookup yields CDR1 SGHNT and CDR2 YYREEE (reference sequence). V lost 0 bases to trimming and J lost 3 bases, with 6 bases between them. This CDR3 region has 13 residues. The CDR3 nucleotides are TGTGCCAGCAGCTTGGCAGGGGACACTGAAGCTTTCTTT. Its translation is CASSLAGDTEAFF. Full variable domain (missing parts from reference TRBV5-4 and TRBJ1-1): ETGVTQSPTHLIKTRGQQVTLRCSSQSGHNTVSWYQQALGQGPQFIFQYYREEENGRGNFPPRFSGLQFPNYSSELNVNALELDDSALYLCASSLAGDTEAFFGQGTRLTVV.

The rearrangement uses TRBV7-9 and TRBJ2-1, with D possibly matching TRBD1 (5 bases). Trimming cost V 5 bases and J 5 bases, with 10 bases left between them. CDR1 SEHNR and CDR2 FQNEAQ come from the germline V gene (reference sequence). CDR3 length: 13 amino acids. CDR3 sequence reads: CASSPRTNNEQFF. As DNA, the CDR3 is TGTGCCAGCAGCCCAAGGACAAACAATGAGCAGTTCTTC.

The chain combines TRBV28 with TRBJ2-7; D unresolved. CDR3 length equals 13 residues. V gave up 5 bases and J gave up 4 bases, with 12 bases separating them. The germline V gene has CDR1 MDHEN and CDR2 SYDVKM. The CDR3 nucleotides are TGTGCCAGCAGTCCACCCTCTACTTACGAGCAGTACTTC. It encodes CASSPPSTYEQYF.

The chain uses TRBV11-2 and TRBJ2-1; 11 bases are a match to TRBD2. The trim removed 1 base at V and 15 bases at J, leaving 8 bases unmatched. The CDR3 loop spans 14 amino acids. Germline assignment: CDR1 SGHAT and CDR2 FQNNGV. DNA for the CDR3: TGTGCCAGCAGCTTAGTGACCGGGACTAGCGGCCTGTTCTTC. This encodes CASSLVTGTSGLFF.